The 14 T cell receptor beta chains given below trace back to one sample, sequenced in a study of blood T cell repertoires in COVID-19. Method: immunoSEQ multiplex PCR; TCRdb's copy keeps in-frame clones and lacks some. The table lists about 160,000 clones, more than 85% of them singletons. Material: PBMCs or T cells enriched from blood (not recorded which). The receptors were gathered from a woman aged 45 to 65 who had recovered from COVID-19.

Written as DNA, the CDR3 is TGTGCCAGCAGCCACCCCGGAGAACAGGGGGACGCTGAGCAGTTCTTC. Translating gives CASSHPGEQGDAEQFF. V usage is TRBV4-2 and J usage is TRBJ2-1, with 8 bases fitting TRBD1. Germline V lookup: CDR1 LGHNA, CDR2 YNFKEQ. J lost 9 bases, V lost 3 bases, and 13 bases had no gene match. CDR3 length equals 16 residues.

This clone was counted between two and nine times. This chain uses TRBV19 with TRBJ2-7, with D tentatively TRBD1 (5 bases). The length of the CDR3 is 15 residues. The V gene's germline CDR1 is LNHDA and CDR2 SQIVND (reference sequence). V dropped 4 bases and J dropped 5 bases, with 18 bases sitting between them. This CDR3 reads CASSRGAALEDEQYF. CDR3 sequence (DNA): TGTGCCAGTAGTAGGGGCGCAGCCCTCGAGGACGAGCAGTACTTC.

The chain links TRBV27 to TRBJ2-7; D perhaps matches TRBD1 (7 bases). The CDR3 sequence is 14 residues long. Germline V CDR1 and CDR2: MNHEY, SMNVEV (reference sequence). Trimming cost V 5 bases and J 0 bases, with 11 bases left between them. Written as DNA, the CDR3 is TGTGCCAGCAGTCCTCAGGGGGGCTCCTACGAGCAGTACTTC. This codes for CASSPQGGSYEQYF.

The chain carries TRBV7-9 and TRBJ2-1; 10 bases align to TRBD2. The CDR3 consists of 16 residues. After removal of 5 bases from V and 10 bases from J, the junction contained 14 bases not matched to a gene. Germline V gene data show CDR1 as SEHNR and CDR2 as FQNEAQ (reference sequence). In nucleotides, the CDR3 is TGTGCCAGCAGCCCAACTGGGGTAGCGGGAGGTCGAGAGCAGTTCTTC. Protein: CASSPTGVAGGREQFF.

The chain is built from TRBV12-3 or TRBV12-4 and TRBJ1-3, with D perhaps TRBD1 (5 bases). Trimming pared 8 bases from V and 7 bases from J, leaving 12 bases between. The CDR3 runs 12 residues. CDR3 loop: CASESQGNTIYF. CDR3 nucleotide sequence: TGTGCCAGCGAGAGTCAGGGTAACACCATATATTTT.

Here the CDR3 DNA reads TGTGCCAGCACCAACGGACGGGGTTTCTACGAGCAGTACTTC. It codes for CASTNGRGFYEQYF. This sequence joins TRBV28 and TRBJ2-7, with D possibly TRBD2 on 5 matching bases. Per the germline V gene, CDR1 is MDHEN and CDR2 is SYDVKM. V lost 7 bases to trimming and J lost 3 bases, with 16 bases between them. The CDR3 consists of 14 residues.

DNA of the CDR3: TGTGCCAAGACTAAAAATCTGGACAGTCCTAATCAGCCCCAGCATTTT. This gives the protein CAKTKNLDSPNQPQHF. The genes are TRBV11-1 and TRBJ1-5; a possible D gene is TRBD1 (6 bases). The CDR3 is made up of 16 amino acids. V was cut by 10 bases and J by 4 bases, with 23 bases left in between. Germline V lookup: CDR1 SGHAT, CDR2 FQDESV (reference sequence).

The chain uses TRBV24-1 and TRBJ1-2; D unclear. The length of the CDR3 is 13 residues. The V gene lost 3 bases and the J gene lost 5 bases, with 9 bases spanning the gap. Germline CDR1 reads KGHDR; CDR2 reads SFDVKD. The CDR3 DNA reads as TGTGCCACCAGTGATGGACGGGGATATGGCTACACCTTC. Translated, it gives CATSDGRGYGYTF.

The chain combines TRBV18 with TRBJ2-7, with D unclear. CDR3 length: 15 residues. Trimming cost V 2 bases and J 2 bases, with 13 bases left between them. The germline CDR1 and CDR2 sequences are KGHSH and LQKENI. The CDR3 region is CASSPGQNNPYEQYF. In DNA form, the CDR3 reads TGTGCCAGCTCACCAGGGCAGAACAACCCCTACGAGCAGTACTTC.

The V call is TRBV28, the J call TRBJ1-2; no clear D gene. The CDR3 sequence is 16 residues long. Germline values: CDR1 MDHEN, CDR2 SYDVKM. With 3 bases removed from V and 8 bases from J, the gap between germline ends came to 22 bases. This CDR3 reads CASSLDTPRLLGGYTF. CDR3 nucleotides: TGTGCCAGCAGTTTGGATACCCCTAGGCTCCTCGGAGGCTACACCTTC.

The chain joins TRBV7-3 to TRBJ2-1; 8 nucleotides align to TRBD2. This CDR3 comprises 17 residues. Germline-derived CDR1 and CDR2 are SGHTA and FQGTGA. Trimming removed 1 base from V and 6 bases from J; junction bases left unmatched: 11. Here the CDR3 DNA reads TGTGCCAGCAGCTTAAATCCCTCAACCGGGAGGGTCAATGAGCAGTTCTTC. Its translation: CASSLNPSTGRVNEQFF. Together with reference TRBV7-3 and TRBJ2-1, the CDR3 gives the full variable domain: GAGVSQTPSNKVTEKGKYVELRCDPISGHTALYWYRQSLGQGPEFLIYFQGTGAADDSGLPNDRFFAVRPEGSVSTLKIQRTERGDSAVYLCASSLNPSTGRVNEQFFGPGTRLTVL.

This clone was picked up one time. The chain employs TRBV21-1 and TRBJ2-1; the D call in the table, TRBD2, was not verified against the DNA. TRBV21-1 is flagged as a pseudogene. The CDR3 spans 16 residues. The CDR3 region has the DNA TGTGCCAGCAGCACAAAGCGGGGTTCCGGTTTCAATGAGCAGTTCTTC. This gives the protein CASSTKRGSGFNEQFF.

The DNA for the CDR3 is TGTGCCAGCAGCCAGGACAGGCGCTATGGCTACACCTTC. It specifies CASSQDRRYGYTF. This chain links TRBV7-2 with TRBJ1-2, with 7 nucleotides matching TRBD1. Germline CDR1 SGHTA, CDR2 FQGNSA. CDR3 length equals 13 residues. The V and J ends lost 5 bases and 4 bases, in that order; junction bases with no gene match: 4. Looking up the rest from reference TRBV7-2 and TRBJ1-2 gives the full variable domain: GAGVSQSPSNKVTEKGKDVELRCDPISGHTALYWYRQSLGQGLEFLIYFQGNSAPDKSGLPSDRFSAERTGGSVSTLTIQRTQQEDSAVYLCASSQDRRYGYTFGSGTRLTVV.

The V and J genes are TRBV19 and TRBJ2-3; D remains unclear. CDR3 length equals 15 residues. The V end was cut by 10 bases, the J end by 0 bases, with 17 bases between. CDR1 is LNHDA, CDR2 SQIVND, per germline (reference sequence). The CDR3 spells CATKEERRSTDTQYF. The CDR3 region has the DNA TGTGCCACCAAAGAGGAACGCCGTAGCACAGATACGCAGTATTTT. The complete variable domain, with remaining parts taken from reference TRBV19 and TRBJ2-3, reads DGGITQSPKYLFRKEGQNVTLSCEQNLNHDAMYWYRQDPGQGLRLIYYSQIVNDFQKGDIAEGYSVSREKKESFPLTVTSAQKNPTAFYLCATKEERRSTDTQYFGPGTRLTVL.